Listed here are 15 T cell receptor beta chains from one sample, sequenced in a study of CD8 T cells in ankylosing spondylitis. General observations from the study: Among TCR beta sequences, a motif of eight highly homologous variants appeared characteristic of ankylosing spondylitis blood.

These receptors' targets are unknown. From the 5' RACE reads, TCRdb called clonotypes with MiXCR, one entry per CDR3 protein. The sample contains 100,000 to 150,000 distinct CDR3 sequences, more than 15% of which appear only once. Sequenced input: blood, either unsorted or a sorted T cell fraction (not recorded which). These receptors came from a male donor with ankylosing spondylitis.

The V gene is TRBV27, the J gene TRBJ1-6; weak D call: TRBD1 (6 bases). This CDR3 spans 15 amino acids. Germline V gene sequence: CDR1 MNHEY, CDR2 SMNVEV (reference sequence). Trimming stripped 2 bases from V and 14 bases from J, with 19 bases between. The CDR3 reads CASSLGGQPKGALHF. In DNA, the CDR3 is TGTGCCAGCAGTTTAGGAGGACAGCCCAAAGGGGCCCTCCACTTT.

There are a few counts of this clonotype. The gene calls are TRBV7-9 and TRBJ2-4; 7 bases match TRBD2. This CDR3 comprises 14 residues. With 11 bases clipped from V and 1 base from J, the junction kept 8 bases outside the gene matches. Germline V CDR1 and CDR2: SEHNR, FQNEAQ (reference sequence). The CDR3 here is CAGGGDAAKNIQYF. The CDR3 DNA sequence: TGTGCCGGGGGAGGGGACGCCGCCAAAAACATTCAGTACTTC.

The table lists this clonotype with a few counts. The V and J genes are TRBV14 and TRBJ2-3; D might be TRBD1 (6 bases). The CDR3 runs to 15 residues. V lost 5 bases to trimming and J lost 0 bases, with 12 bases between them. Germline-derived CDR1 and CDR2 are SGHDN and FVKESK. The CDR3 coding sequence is TGTGCCAGCAGCTCGCACAGGGCTAGCACAGATACGCAGTATTTT. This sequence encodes CASSSHRASTDTQYF.

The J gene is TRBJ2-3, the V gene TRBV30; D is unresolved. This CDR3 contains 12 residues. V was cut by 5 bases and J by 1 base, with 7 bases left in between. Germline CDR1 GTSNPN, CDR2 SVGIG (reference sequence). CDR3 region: CAWEVRTDTQYF. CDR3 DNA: TGTGCCTGGGAAGTTCGCACAGATACGCAGTATTTT.

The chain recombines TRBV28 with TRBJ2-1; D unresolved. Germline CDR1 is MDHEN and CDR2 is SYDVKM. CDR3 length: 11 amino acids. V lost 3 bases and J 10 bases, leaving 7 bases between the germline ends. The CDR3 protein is CASSFRGEQFF. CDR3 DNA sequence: TGTGCCAGCAGTTTTCGTGGCGAGCAGTTCTTC.

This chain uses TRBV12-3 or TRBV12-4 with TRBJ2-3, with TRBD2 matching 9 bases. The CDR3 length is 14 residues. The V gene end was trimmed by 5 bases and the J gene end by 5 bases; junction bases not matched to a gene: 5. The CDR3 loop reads CASSALAGLDTQYF. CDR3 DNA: TGTGCCAGCAGTGCCCTAGCGGGACTAGATACGCAGTATTTT.

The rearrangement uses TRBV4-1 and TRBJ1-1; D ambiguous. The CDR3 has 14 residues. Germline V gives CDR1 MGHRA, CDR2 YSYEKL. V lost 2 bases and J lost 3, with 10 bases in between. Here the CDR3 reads CASSQRNRDTEAFF. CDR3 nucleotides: TGCGCCAGCAGCCAACGTAATAGGGACACTGAAGCTTTCTTT.

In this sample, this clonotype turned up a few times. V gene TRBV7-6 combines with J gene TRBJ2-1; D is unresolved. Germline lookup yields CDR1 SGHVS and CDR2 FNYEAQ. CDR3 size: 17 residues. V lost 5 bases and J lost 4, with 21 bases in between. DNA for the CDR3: TGTGCCAGCAGCCATACGACCGGACCAGCACGTTACAATGAGCAGTTCTTC. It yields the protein CASSHTTGPARYNEQFF.

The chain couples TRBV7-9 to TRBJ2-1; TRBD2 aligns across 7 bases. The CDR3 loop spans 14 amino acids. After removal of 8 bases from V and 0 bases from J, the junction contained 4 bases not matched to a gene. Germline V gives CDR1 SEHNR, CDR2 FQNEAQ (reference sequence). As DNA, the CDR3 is TGTGCCAGCGGCGGGGGAAGCTCCTACAATGAGCAGTTCTTC. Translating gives CASGGGSSYNEQFF.

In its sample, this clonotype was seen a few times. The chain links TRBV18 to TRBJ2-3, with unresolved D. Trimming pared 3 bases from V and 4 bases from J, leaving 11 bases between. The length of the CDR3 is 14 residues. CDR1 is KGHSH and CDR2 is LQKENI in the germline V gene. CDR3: CASSPSLQSDTQYF. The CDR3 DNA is TGTGCCAGCTCACCTAGTCTACAATCAGATACGCAGTATTTT.

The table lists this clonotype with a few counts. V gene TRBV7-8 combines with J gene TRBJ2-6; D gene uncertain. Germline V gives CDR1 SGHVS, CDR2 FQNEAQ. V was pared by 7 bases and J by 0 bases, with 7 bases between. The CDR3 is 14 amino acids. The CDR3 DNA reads TGTGCCAGCAACCTTTACTCTGGGGCCAACGTCCTGACTTTC. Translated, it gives CASNLYSGANVLTF.

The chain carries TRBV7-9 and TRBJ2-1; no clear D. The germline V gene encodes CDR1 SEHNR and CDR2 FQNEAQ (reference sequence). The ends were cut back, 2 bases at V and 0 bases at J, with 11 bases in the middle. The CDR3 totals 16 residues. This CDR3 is CASSLSGVRSYNEQFF. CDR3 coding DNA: TGTGCCAGCAGCTTAAGTGGGGTCCGCTCCTACAATGAGCAGTTCTTC.

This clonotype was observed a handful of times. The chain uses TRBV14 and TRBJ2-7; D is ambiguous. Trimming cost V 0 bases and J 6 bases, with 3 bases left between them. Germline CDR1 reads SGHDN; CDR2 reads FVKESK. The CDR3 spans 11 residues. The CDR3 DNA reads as TGTGCCAGCAGCCAAGACGGCGAGCAGTACTTC. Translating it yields CASSQDGEQYF. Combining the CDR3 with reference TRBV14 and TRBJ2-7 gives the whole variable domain EAGVTQFPSHSVIEKGQTVTLRCDPISGHDNLYWYRRVMGKEIKFLLHFVKESKQDESGMPNNRFLAERTGGTYSTLKVQPAELEDSGVYFCASSQDGEQYFGPGTRLTVT.

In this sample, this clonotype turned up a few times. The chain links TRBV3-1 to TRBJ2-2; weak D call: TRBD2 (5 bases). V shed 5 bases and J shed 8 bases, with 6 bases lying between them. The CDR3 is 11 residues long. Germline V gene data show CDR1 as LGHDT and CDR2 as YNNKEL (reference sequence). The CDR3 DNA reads TGTGCCAGCAGCGGGAGAGGGGAGCTGTTTTTT. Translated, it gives CASSGRGELFF.

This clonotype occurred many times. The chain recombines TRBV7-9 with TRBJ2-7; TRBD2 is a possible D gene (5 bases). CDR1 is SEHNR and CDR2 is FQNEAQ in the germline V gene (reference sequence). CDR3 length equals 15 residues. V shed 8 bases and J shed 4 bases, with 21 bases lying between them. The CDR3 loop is CASSRAAEGLYEQYF. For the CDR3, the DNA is TGTGCCAGCTCCCGAGCGGCAGAAGGGTTATACGAGCAGTACTTC.